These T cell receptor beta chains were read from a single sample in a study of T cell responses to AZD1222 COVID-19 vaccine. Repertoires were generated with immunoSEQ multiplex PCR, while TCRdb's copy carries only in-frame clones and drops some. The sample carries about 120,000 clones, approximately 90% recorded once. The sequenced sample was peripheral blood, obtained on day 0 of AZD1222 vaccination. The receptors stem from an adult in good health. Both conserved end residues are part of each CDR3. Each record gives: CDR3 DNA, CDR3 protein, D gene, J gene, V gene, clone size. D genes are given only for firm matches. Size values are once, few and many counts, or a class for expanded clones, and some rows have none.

cdr3_nt: TGTGCCAGCAGTTTCCCTTCCTCGGGTCCAGAGACCCAGTACTTC; cdr3_aa: CASSFPSSGPETQYF; d_call: .; j_call: TRBJ2-5; v_call: TRBV6-5; clone_size: .
cdr3_nt: TGCGCCAGCAGCCAAGGACAGGGGACCTACGAGCAGTACTTC; cdr3_aa: CASSQGQGTYEQYF; d_call: TRBD1; j_call: TRBJ2-7; v_call: TRBV4-1; clone_size: .
cdr3_nt: TGTGCCAGCAGCCCCGGAGGCGGGGGAACTAATTCACCCCTCCACTTT; cdr3_aa: CASSPGGGGTNSPLHF; d_call: .; j_call: TRBJ1-6; v_call: TRBV7-9; clone_size: .
cdr3_nt: TGTGCCAGCAGTCACGGGACAGGGTCTGGTCAGCCCCAGCATTTT; cdr3_aa: CASSHGTGSGQPQHF; d_call: TRBD1; j_call: TRBJ1-5; v_call: TRBV6-5; clone_size: .
cdr3_nt: TGTGCCAGCAGCGATGGGAAGGATTTGGAGGGAAACACCATATATTTT; cdr3_aa: CASSDGKDLEGNTIYF; d_call: .; j_call: TRBJ1-3; v_call: TRBV7-9; clone_size: .
cdr3_nt: TGTGCCAGCAGGACAGGGTATAGTCAGCCCCAGCATTTT; cdr3_aa: CASRTGYSQPQHF; d_call: TRBD1; j_call: TRBJ1-5; v_call: TRBV27; clone_size: .
cdr3_nt: TGTGCCAGCGAAACCATTAATTCACCCCTCCACTTT; cdr3_aa: CASETINSPLHF; d_call: .; j_call: TRBJ1-6; v_call: TRBV9; clone_size: .
cdr3_nt: TGTGCCAGCAGCTTGCGGAACGTGAACACTGAAGCTTTCTTT; cdr3_aa: CASSLRNVNTEAFF; d_call: .; j_call: TRBJ1-1; v_call: TRBV5-4; clone_size: .
cdr3_nt: TGTGCCAGCATTGACAGGGGGCTTGTTGGAAACACCATATATTTT; cdr3_aa: CASIDRGLVGNTIYF; d_call: TRBD1; j_call: TRBJ1-3; v_call: TRBV2; clone_size: .
cdr3_nt: TGTGCTAGTGGTCTCGAATTGCGGGAAAACATTCAGTACTTC; cdr3_aa: CASGLELRENIQYF; d_call: .; j_call: TRBJ2-4; v_call: TRBV12-5; clone_size: .
cdr3_nt: TGTGCCAGCAGCTCCCCAGGGGTCAGCTCTGGAAACACCATATATTTT; cdr3_aa: CASSSPGVSSGNTIYF; d_call: .; j_call: TRBJ1-3; v_call: TRBV7-8; clone_size: .
cdr3_nt: TGTGCCAGCAGTTTTGGAATTGGGAGGGGCCCAGATACGCAGTATTTT; cdr3_aa: CASSFGIGRGPDTQYF; d_call: TRBD2; j_call: TRBJ2-3; v_call: TRBV27; clone_size: .
cdr3_nt: TGTGCCAGCAGCTCCTTGTGGGGGCAGGAAGAAAATGGCTACACCTTC; cdr3_aa: CASSSLWGQEENGYTF; d_call: .; j_call: TRBJ1-2; v_call: TRBV13; clone_size: .
cdr3_nt: TGCGCCAGCAGCCCGGAAGGGGGGCGGAATCAGCCCCAGCATTTT; cdr3_aa: CASSPEGGRNQPQHF; d_call: .; j_call: TRBJ1-5; v_call: TRBV5-1; clone_size: .
cdr3_nt: TGTGCCAGCAGCCGGGACAGTTCTGGAAACACCATATATTTT; cdr3_aa: CASSRDSSGNTIYF; d_call: TRBD1; j_call: TRBJ1-3; v_call: TRBV3-1/TRBV3-2; clone_size: .
cdr3_nt: TGTGCCAGCAGCACACAGGGGATGAACACTGAAGCTTTCTTT; cdr3_aa: CASSTQGMNTEAFF; d_call: TRBD1; j_call: TRBJ1-1; v_call: TRBV11-2; clone_size: .
cdr3_nt: TGTGCCAGCAGCTCGACAGACAGACCGACTAACAATCAGCCCCAGCATTTT; cdr3_aa: CASSSTDRPTNNQPQHF; d_call: .; j_call: TRBJ1-5; v_call: TRBV9; clone_size: .
cdr3_nt: TGCAGCGCGGGACAGGGAGATATCACCGGGGAGCTGTTTTTT; cdr3_aa: CSAGQGDITGELFF; d_call: TRBD1; j_call: TRBJ2-2; v_call: TRBV29-1; clone_size: .
cdr3_nt: TGTGCCAGCACCCGATCCAGCATGAACACTGAAGCTTTCTTT; cdr3_aa: CASTRSSMNTEAFF; d_call: .; j_call: TRBJ1-1; v_call: TRBV5-5; clone_size: .
cdr3_nt: TGTGCCAGCAACTTGGACGGGACCCGCAATCAGCCCCAGCATTTT; cdr3_aa: CASNLDGTRNQPQHF; d_call: .; j_call: TRBJ1-5; v_call: TRBV9; clone_size: .
cdr3_nt: TGTGCCAGCAGCCCCGGGACAGGGGCTGAAGCTTTCTTT; cdr3_aa: CASSPGTGAEAFF; d_call: TRBD1; j_call: TRBJ1-1; v_call: TRBV28; clone_size: .
cdr3_nt: TGCGCCAGCAGCGATCCGGGACTAGCAGGGGAGACCCAGTACTTC; cdr3_aa: CASSDPGLAGETQYF; d_call: TRBD2; j_call: TRBJ2-5; v_call: TRBV10-2; clone_size: .
cdr3_nt: TGTGCCAGCAGCCCAAGGACAGGAACCTATGGCTACACCTTC; cdr3_aa: CASSPRTGTYGYTF; d_call: TRBD1; j_call: TRBJ1-2; v_call: TRBV5-8; clone_size: .
cdr3_nt: TGCGCCAGCAGCGCCGGGACAGGGGCGGCCGGGGCCAACGTCCTGACTTTC; cdr3_aa: CASSAGTGAAGANVLTF; d_call: TRBD1; j_call: TRBJ2-6; v_call: TRBV5-1; clone_size: .
cdr3_nt: TGTGCCAGCATCTTAAAGGGGGCCCGCAATGAGCAGTTCTTC; cdr3_aa: CASILKGARNEQFF; d_call: TRBD1; j_call: TRBJ2-1; v_call: TRBV14; clone_size: .
cdr3_nt: TGCAGCACCGGACAGGGTCCAAAGACCCAGTACTTC; cdr3_aa: CSTGQGPKTQYF; d_call: TRBD1; j_call: TRBJ2-5; v_call: TRBV29-1; clone_size: .
cdr3_nt: TGTGCCAGTAGTACCCTACGGGGGCGAGGCACCGGGGAGCTGTTTTTT; cdr3_aa: CASSTLRGRGTGELFF; d_call: .; j_call: TRBJ2-2; v_call: TRBV19; clone_size: .
cdr3_nt: TGCAGCGTCCGCGGTCCCTCCTACGAGCAGTACTTC; cdr3_aa: CSVRGPSYEQYF; d_call: .; j_call: TRBJ2-7; v_call: TRBV29-1; clone_size: .
cdr3_nt: TGCGCCAGCAGCTTGGTAGGACAGGGTGAAGAGGCTTTCTTT; cdr3_aa: CASSLVGQGEEAFF; d_call: TRBD1; j_call: TRBJ1-1; v_call: TRBV5-1; clone_size: .
cdr3_nt: TGTGCCAGCAGTCGGGAGACCCAGTACTTC; cdr3_aa: CASSRETQYF; d_call: .; j_call: TRBJ2-5; v_call: TRBV28; clone_size: .
cdr3_nt: TGCAGCGTTAGGGGACAGGGGGCATCCTACGAGCAGTACTTC; cdr3_aa: CSVRGQGASYEQYF; d_call: TRBD1; j_call: TRBJ2-7; v_call: TRBV29-1; clone_size: .
cdr3_nt: TGTGCCAGCAGCGTAGACAACACTGAAGCTTTCTTT; cdr3_aa: CASSVDNTEAFF; d_call: .; j_call: TRBJ1-1; v_call: TRBV7-8; clone_size: .
cdr3_nt: TGTGCCAGCACCCGGGGAGGGGGCGGCGAGGAGACCCAGTACTTC; cdr3_aa: CASTRGGGGEETQYF; d_call: .; j_call: TRBJ2-5; v_call: TRBV28; clone_size: few
cdr3_nt: TGTGCCAGCAGCCACGCTTTTCCGAGCGCCGGGGAGCTGTTTTTT; cdr3_aa: CASSHAFPSAGELFF; d_call: .; j_call: TRBJ2-2; v_call: TRBV14; clone_size: .
cdr3_nt: TGTGCCAGCTCACCAGGGGGGAACACTGAAGCTTTCTTT; cdr3_aa: CASSPGGNTEAFF; d_call: .; j_call: TRBJ1-1; v_call: TRBV18; clone_size: few
cdr3_nt: TGTGCCAGCAGGTTGACTCTCGGGACCGACTCCTACAATGAGCAGTTCTTC; cdr3_aa: CASRLTLGTDSYNEQFF; d_call: .; j_call: TRBJ2-1; v_call: TRBV7-7; clone_size: .
cdr3_nt: TGTGCCAGCAGCGCTACAGGGTATCGCACTGAAGCTTTCTTT; cdr3_aa: CASSATGYRTEAFF; d_call: .; j_call: TRBJ1-1; v_call: TRBV2; clone_size: .
cdr3_nt: TGTGCCAGCAGGGGACAGACAGGGGGAAATTCACCCCTCCACTTT; cdr3_aa: CASRGQTGGNSPLHF; d_call: TRBD1; j_call: TRBJ1-6; v_call: TRBV6-5; clone_size: .
cdr3_nt: TGTGCCAGCAAAAACCGGGACAGCAATTCACCCCTCCACTTT; cdr3_aa: CASKNRDSNSPLHF; d_call: TRBD1; j_call: TRBJ1-6; v_call: TRBV6-5; clone_size: .
cdr3_nt: TGCGCCAGCAGCCAAGATCCCCACCTCGACAGGAAATCCTACGAGCAGTACTTC; cdr3_aa: CASSQDPHLDRKSYEQYF; d_call: .; j_call: TRBJ2-7; v_call: TRBV4-1; clone_size: .
cdr3_nt: TGTGCCAGCAGCGCGTCGCGGGGGACTTCACCCCTCCACTTT; cdr3_aa: CASSASRGTSPLHF; d_call: .; j_call: TRBJ1-6; v_call: TRBV7-9; clone_size: .
cdr3_nt: TGTGCCAGCAGCCCCCCGGGGTCCTACGAGCAGTACTTC; cdr3_aa: CASSPPGSYEQYF; d_call: .; j_call: TRBJ2-7; v_call: TRBV3-1/TRBV3-2; clone_size: .
cdr3_nt: TGTGCCAGCGAAACAGGGTACAATCAGCCCCAGCATTTT; cdr3_aa: CASETGYNQPQHF; d_call: .; j_call: TRBJ1-5; v_call: TRBV2; clone_size: .
cdr3_nt: TGCGCCAGCAGCCCGAACGGACAGGGGATCCGGGCTAACTATGGCTACACCTTC; cdr3_aa: CASSPNGQGIRANYGYTF; d_call: TRBD1; j_call: TRBJ1-2; v_call: TRBV5-1; clone_size: .
cdr3_nt: TGTGCCAGCAGTGAAGCGTGGACAGGAGAAAAACTGTTTTTT; cdr3_aa: CASSEAWTGEKLFF; d_call: TRBD1; j_call: TRBJ1-4; v_call: TRBV6-1; clone_size: .
cdr3_nt: TGTGCCAGCAGCTTGGGGCCCGGGACTGAAGCTTTCTTT; cdr3_aa: CASSLGPGTEAFF; d_call: .; j_call: TRBJ1-1; v_call: TRBV11-3; clone_size: .